The text below deals with one TCR beta chain. The antigen remains undetermined. Profiled with immunoSEQ multiplex PCR; TCRdb holds only in-frame clones, not every one. In the table there are 150,000 to 200,000 clones, 70% to 90% of which are singletons. From germline, CDR1 is LGHNA and CDR2 YSLEER. This CDR3 region has 14 residues. V lost 0 bases, J lost 4 bases, and 9 bases lay in between. These data originate in a study of T cell responses to AZD1222 COVID-19 vaccine. Study-wide results and caveats: Without day 14 samples, only post-peak T cell repertoires were studied. At baseline, seropositivity was found in only six AZD1222 recipients. Vaccine-associated CD4 TCRs ranged over spike, dominating at 160-218 and 743-854.

This receptor was obtained from an adult who received the AZD1222 COVID-19 vaccine. The chain joins TRBV4-3 to TRBJ1-2; D unclear. Sequenced material: peripheral blood, taken 28 days after the second AZD1222 dose. Written as DNA, the CDR3 is TGCGCCAGCAGCCAAGAGTACGGGAGCTATGGCTACACCTTC. Protein sequence: CASSQEYGSYGYTF.